This T cell receptor (beta chain) appears in the sequencing data of a study of somatic mutations in cytotoxic T cells in rheumatoid arthritis. Study in general: Sorted by flow to nearly 100% purity were some V beta antibody-stained T-cell populations, including V beta1+ cells sequenced for TCRB.

Worth noting for this clone: Its antigen is currently unknown.

The V and J ends lost 0 bases and 2 bases respectively, with 9 bases between them. The germline V gene encodes CDR1 SGDLS and CDR2 YYNGEE. The CDR3 is made up of 14 amino acids. Researchers isolated CD4+ and CD8+ cells by positive magnetic bead selection and then checked their purity by flow cytometry. Study-level points and caveats: Antigen specificity of the expanded CD8+ clones was not determined. No correction for multiple comparisons was applied to the slight TRBV07 underrepresentation in rheumatoid arthritis patients.

Generated by immunoSEQ multiplex PCR, the TCRdb table keeps only in-frame clones and is missing some. Counted here are about 19,000 clones, 85% occurring once; the ten biggest clones make up 5.5% to 8%. This TCR came from a woman aged 40 to 55 with rheumatoid arthritis. Sequenced: CD8+ T cells sorted from blood. The J gene is TRBJ2-7, the V gene TRBV9; no definite D call. CDR3 sequence (DNA): TGTGCCAGCAGCGTAGGGGCCCAAACCTACGAGCAGTACTTC. The encoded protein is CASSVGAQTYEQYF. The full variable domain, its missing parts supplied by reference TRBV9 and TRBJ2-7, is DSGVTQTPKHLITATGQRVTLRCSPRSGDLSVYWYQQSLDQGLQFLIQYYNGEERAKGNILERFSAQQFPDLHSELNLSSLELGDSALYFCASSVGAQTYEQYFGPGTRLTVT.